The source of this T cell receptor beta chain is a study of T-cell memory formation after mild COVID-19. The study's findings and limits: A balance of CD4 and CD8 characterized clones contracting day 15 to 85, whereas later expanders leaned CD4+. Clones that contracted clustered mainly in CM and EM if CD4+ and in EMRA if CD8+. Pre-infection memory harbored some responding clones, suggesting cross-reactive memory joined.

The CDR3 runs 14 residues. TCRdb used MiXCR to reprocess the 5' RACE reads, holding one entry per CDR3 protein. In the table there are about 210,000 distinct CDR3 sequences, 10% to 13% of which are singletons. Concerning this clonotype itself: Its antigen is unknown. At one end the junction does not follow the germline gene, possibly because of a read error.

Sequencing was done on a sample of PBMCs or a T cell subset sorted from them (not recorded which). The V gene is TRBV12-3 or TRBV12-4, the J gene TRBJ2-5; possibly TRBD1 or TRBD2 for D (5 bases each). This receptor was identified in a young man who had mild COVID-19 (a few samples of this study predate the infection). Cell type and time point are not known. CDR3 sequence reads: CASLAGRGQETQCF. CDR3 coding DNA: TGTGCCAGCCTAGCAGGTCGGGGCCAAGAGACCCAGTGCTTC.